This TCR beta chain was sequenced during a study of shared clonotypes between healthy human individuals. General study findings and limits: Estimated clonotype richness was generally higher in naive than memory subsets.

Here immunoSEQ multiplex PCR was the method, and the copy in TCRdb shows in-frame clones only, minus some. The data hold roughly 640,000 clones, with about 96% observed a single time. For this clone: Its matching antigen is unknown.

This CDR3 spans 12 amino acids. Germline CDR1 is SQVTM and CDR2 is ANQGSEA. The V segment lost 7 bases and the J segment 8 bases; nucleotides outside the gene matches: 6. The clonotype comes from a woman in her 30s in good health. The sample comprised naive CD4+ T cells sorted from blood. Noted subset: CD45RA+ positively selected. The chain employs TRBV29-1 and TRBJ1-2, with 11 bases identical to TRBD1. The CDR3 sequence: CSGGQGAYGYTF. The DNA for the CDR3 is TGCAGCGGAGGACAGGGGGCATACGGCTACACCTTC.